Sequencing of this T cell receptor beta chain was carried out in a study of T cells in Graves' hyperthyroidism and ophthalmopathy. CDR3 length: 13 residues. CDR1 is SGHVS and CDR2 is FNYEAQ in the germline V gene. V lost 3 bases to trimming and J lost 7 bases, with 7 bases between them. Amplification targeted TCR beta CDR3 regions from RNA transcripts. The HTBI primer set drove a first-round RT-PCR of the TCR CDR3. MiXCR, applied by TCRdb to the multiplex PCR reads, yields one record per CDR3 protein. The sample includes some 620,000 distinct CDR3 sequences, around 15% of them seen just once. The sample was blood. The genes are TRBV7-6 and TRBJ1-6; perhaps TRBD1 as D (6 bases). The clonotype originates from a woman aged 30 to 39 with Graves' hyperthyroidism. The CDR3 nucleotides read TGTGCCAGCAGCTTTGGACAGAATTCACCCCTCCACTTT. Translated, it gives CASSFGQNSPLHF.